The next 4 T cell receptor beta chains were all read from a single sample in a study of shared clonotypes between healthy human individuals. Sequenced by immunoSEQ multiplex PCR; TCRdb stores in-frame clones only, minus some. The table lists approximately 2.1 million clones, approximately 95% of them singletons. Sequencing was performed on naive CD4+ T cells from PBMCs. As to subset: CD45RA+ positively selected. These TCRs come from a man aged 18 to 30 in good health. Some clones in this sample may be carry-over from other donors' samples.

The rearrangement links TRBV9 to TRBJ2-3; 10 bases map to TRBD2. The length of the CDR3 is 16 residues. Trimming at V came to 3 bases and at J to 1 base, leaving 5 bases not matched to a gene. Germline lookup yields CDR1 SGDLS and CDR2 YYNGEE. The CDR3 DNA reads TGTGCCAGCAGCGAGGGAACTAGCGGGGGCACAGATACGCAGTATTTT. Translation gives CASSEGTSGGTDTQYF. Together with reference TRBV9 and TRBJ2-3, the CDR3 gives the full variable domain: DSGVTQTPKHLITATGQRVTLRCSPRSGDLSVYWYQQSLDQGLQFLIQYYNGEERAKGNILERFSAQQFPDLHSELNLSSLELGDSALYFCASSEGTSGGTDTQYFGPGTRLTVL.

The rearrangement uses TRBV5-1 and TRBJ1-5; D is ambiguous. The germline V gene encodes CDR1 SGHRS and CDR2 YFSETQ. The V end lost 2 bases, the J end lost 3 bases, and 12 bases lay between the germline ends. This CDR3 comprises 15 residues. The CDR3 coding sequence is TGCGCCAGCAGCTTAAGTGACCGCTCCAATCAGCCCCAGCATTTT. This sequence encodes CASSLSDRSNQPQHF.

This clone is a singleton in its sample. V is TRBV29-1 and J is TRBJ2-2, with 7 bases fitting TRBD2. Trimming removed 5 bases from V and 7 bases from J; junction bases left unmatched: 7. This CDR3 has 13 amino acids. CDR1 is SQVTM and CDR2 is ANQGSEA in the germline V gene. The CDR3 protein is CSVSAGRGGELFF. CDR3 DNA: TGCAGCGTTTCAGCGGGAAGGGGCGGGGAGCTGTTTTTT.

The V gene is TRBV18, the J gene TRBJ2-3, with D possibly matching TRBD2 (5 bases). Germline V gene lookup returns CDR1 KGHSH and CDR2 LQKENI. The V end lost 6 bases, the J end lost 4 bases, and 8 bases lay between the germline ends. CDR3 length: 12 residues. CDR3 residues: CASSKEADTQYF. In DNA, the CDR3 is TGTGCCAGCTCCAAGGAGGCAGATACGCAGTATTTT.